The 26 T cell receptor beta chains presented below share a single source sample, sequenced in a study of CD8 T cells in Susac syndrome. Random hexamers were used to reverse transcribe the RNA input (roughly 0.5 to 1 ug). TCRdb reanalysed the immunoSEQ multiplex PCR reads using MiXCR and keeps one entry per CDR3 protein. The table has some 57,000 distinct CDR3 sequences, just over 90% seen once; the top ten hold 0.2%. Sequencing input: CD8+ T cells from PBMCs. The origin of the receptors is a human donor in good health.

V and J are TRBV6-5 and TRBJ2-6; D not certain. This CDR3 has 20 residues. The ends were cut back, 0 bases at V and 2 bases at J, with 20 bases in the middle. Germline values: CDR1 MNHEY, CDR2 SVGAGI. CDR3 bases: TGTGCCAGCAGTTACTCGGATTGGCAGGACCTTTTGGCTGGGGCCAACGTCCTGACTTTC. This translates into CASSYSDWQDLLAGANVLTF.

The chain is built from TRBV10-3 and TRBJ2-3; possible D gene TRBD2, 5 bases. The V gene lost 3 bases and the J gene lost 1 base, with 8 bases spanning the gap. CDR1 and CDR2 from the germline V gene are ENHRY and SYGVKD. The CDR3 consists of 14 residues. CDR3 protein: CAISDYGGTDTQYF. The CDR3 nucleotides read TGTGCCATCAGTGATTACGGGGGCACAGATACGCAGTATTTT.

The chain carries TRBV3-1 and TRBJ1-5, with D tentatively TRBD1 (6 bases). CDR3 length: 14 amino acids. Germline values: CDR1 LGHDT, CDR2 YNNKEL (reference sequence). V dropped 4 bases and J dropped 3 bases, with 10 bases sitting between them. The CDR3 bases are TGTGCCAGCAGCCCGGACAGAAACAATCAGCCCCAGCATTTT. This translates into CASSPDRNNQPQHF.

The chain combines TRBV7-8 with TRBJ2-7, with 7 bases lining up with TRBD1. The germline V gene encodes CDR1 SGHVS and CDR2 FQNEAQ. V gave up 5 bases and J gave up 3 bases; unmatched junction bases: 7. This CDR3 contains 14 residues. CDR3 coding DNA: TGTGCCAGCAGCCCAGGACAGGTGGGCTACGAGCAGTACTTC. It encodes CASSPGQVGYEQYF.

The chain joins TRBV7-9 to TRBJ1-1; maybe TRBD1 (6 bases). The ends were cut back, 5 bases at V and 0 bases at J, with 19 bases in the middle. CDR1 and CDR2 from the germline V gene are SEHNR and FQNEAQ (reference sequence). The CDR3 has 17 amino acids. This CDR3 reads CASSPVRTGRMNTEAFF. Written as DNA, the CDR3 is TGTGCCAGCAGCCCCGTCCGAACAGGGAGGATGAACACTGAAGCTTTCTTT.

This clonotype occurred a few times. The V and J genes are TRBV6-5 and TRBJ1-1; D is unresolved. Deletions cut 4 bases from V and 3 bases from J, with 9 bases between. The germline V gene has CDR1 MNHEY and CDR2 SVGAGI. CDR3 length: 13 amino acids. The CDR3 protein is CASSWTPDTEAFF. The CDR3 bases are TGTGCCAGCAGTTGGACCCCGGACACTGAAGCTTTCTTT.

The chain is built from TRBV6-5 and TRBJ2-5, with D unclear. The V and J ends lost 0 bases and 8 bases respectively, with 13 bases between them. The length of the CDR3 is 14 residues. The germline gives CDR1 MNHEY, CDR2 SVGAGI. The CDR3 region has the DNA TGTGCCAGCAGTTACTCGAAAAGAGTGGCCACCCAGTACTTC. Translating it yields CASSYSKRVATQYF.

The chain recombines TRBV27 with TRBJ1-2, with 7 bases that match TRBD1. The V gene end was trimmed by 5 bases and the J gene end by 4 bases; junction bases not matched to a gene: 7. CDR1 is MNHEY, CDR2 SMNVEV, per germline (reference sequence). The CDR3 runs 14 residues. CDR3 in DNA: TGTGCCAGCAGTCATGACAGGGTCAGCTATGGCTACACCTTC. Translation: CASSHDRVSYGYTF.

This rearrangement joins TRBV18 to TRBJ1-1; no clear D. The CDR3 length is 13 residues. Deletions cut 3 bases from V and 2 bases from J, with 7 bases between. Germline-derived CDR1 and CDR2 are KGHSH and LQKENI. The CDR3 here is CASSPTSNTEAFF. The DNA of the CDR3 is TGTGCCAGCTCACCTACGTCCAACACTGAAGCTTTCTTT.

The chain is built from TRBV6-6 and TRBJ2-1, with TRBD2 matching over 8 bases. The length of the CDR3 is 13 residues. Germline V gene data show CDR1 as MNHNY and CDR2 as SVGAGI (reference sequence). With V trimmed by 8 bases and J by 8 bases, 8 bases remained unmatched. CDR3 protein: CASSPGGQDEQFF. In DNA form, the CDR3 reads TGTGCCAGCTCGCCGGGGGGGCAGGATGAGCAGTTCTTC.

V gene TRBV27 combines with J gene TRBJ2-3, with TRBD2 matching 9 bases. V lost 6 bases, J lost 2 bases, and 3 bases stayed unmatched. There are 14 residues in the CDR3. In germline, CDR1 is MNHEY, CDR2 SMNVEV (reference sequence). CDR3 sequence reads: CASSERGDTDTQYF. CDR3 coding DNA: TGTGCCAGCAGCGAGCGGGGGGACACAGATACGCAGTATTTT.

The chain employs TRBV11-2 and TRBJ2-7; D is undetermined. In germline, CDR1 is SGHAT, CDR2 FQNNGV. V lost 5 bases and J lost 6, with 14 bases in between. The CDR3 is 13 residues long. This CDR3 reads CASSLLRSGEQYF. The CDR3 DNA sequence: TGTGCCAGCAGCCTATTAAGGTCGGGCGAGCAGTACTTC. Full variable domain (rest looked up from reference TRBV11-2 and TRBJ2-7): EAGVAQSPRYKIIEKRQSVAFWCNPISGHATLYWYQQILGQGPKLLIQFQNNGVVDDSQLPKDRFSAERLKGVDSTLKIQPAKLEDSAVYLCASSLLRSGEQYFGPGTRLTVT.

The rearrangement joins TRBV7-9 to TRBJ2-5; D gene unclear. CDR1 and CDR2 (germline): SEHNR, FQNEAQ (reference sequence). Trimming left V 1 base short and J 2 bases short, with 8 bases between. This CDR3 contains 14 residues. DNA for the CDR3: TGTGCCAGCAGCTTAGAGTACCGGCAAGAGACCCAGTACTTC. Translated: CASSLEYRQETQYF.

The chain links TRBV5-6 to TRBJ2-7; no definite D call. The V gene's germline CDR1 is SGHDT and CDR2 YYEEEE. The V gene lost 0 bases and the J gene lost 5 bases, with 3 bases spanning the gap. CDR3 length equals 11 residues. DNA of the CDR3: TGTGCCAGCAGCTTGGTCAACGAGCAGTACTTC. Translating it yields CASSLVNEQYF. The whole variable domain, remainder taken from reference TRBV5-6 and TRBJ2-7, is DAGVTQSPTHLIKTRGQQVTLRCSPKSGHDTVSWYQQALGQGPQFIFQYYEEEERQRGNFPDRFSGHQFPNYSSELNVNALLLGDSALYLCASSLVNEQYFGPGTRLTVT.

The chain carries TRBV5-1 and TRBJ1-1; D remains ambiguous. There are 11 residues in the CDR3. Per germline, CDR1 SGHRS and CDR2 YFSETQ. Deletions cut 0 bases from V and 11 bases from J, with 8 bases between. The CDR3 loop is CASSLGASAFF. In DNA form, the CDR3 reads TGCGCCAGCAGCTTGGGGGCAAGCGCTTTCTTT.

This clonotype has a handful of counts. J is TRBJ2-7 and V is TRBV27, with unresolved D. Trimming left V 3 bases short and J 0 bases short, with 6 bases between. From germline, CDR1 is MNHEY and CDR2 SMNVEV (reference sequence). This CDR3 spans 13 amino acids. Here the CDR3 reads CASSLSDSYEQYF. The CDR3 DNA reads as TGTGCCAGCAGTTTGTCAGACTCCTACGAGCAGTACTTC.

CDR3 DNA sequence: TGTGCCAGCAGTTCCCCCCAGCGAGGCAATCAGCCCCAGCATTTT. Its translation is CASSSPQRGNQPQHF. The rearrangement joins TRBV27 to TRBJ1-5; D remains unclear. The CDR3 sequence is 15 residues long. Germline CDR1 MNHEY, CDR2 SMNVEV (reference sequence). V gave up 4 bases and J gave up 2 bases, with 12 bases separating them.

The rearrangement links TRBV29-1 to TRBJ2-2; D call uncertain. V was pared by 5 bases and J by 3 bases, with 13 bases between. Per germline, CDR1 SQVTM and CDR2 ANQGSEA. The CDR3 totals 14 residues. The CDR3 is CSVRIRPDTGELFF. CDR3 nucleotides: TGCAGCGTTAGGATACGGCCGGACACCGGGGAGCTGTTTTTT.

This rearrangement joins TRBV6-5 to TRBJ2-1; D is unresolved. CDR1 and CDR2 from the germline V gene are MNHEY and SVGAGI. The CDR3 covers 13 residues. Trimming removed 2 bases at V and 5 bases at J, with 7 bases between. Written as DNA, the CDR3 is TGTGCCAGCAGTTACGTTTCTGACAATGAGCAGTTCTTC. This encodes CASSYVSDNEQFF.

V gene TRBV3-1 combines with J gene TRBJ1-4, with D hard to call. Germline V gene sequence: CDR1 LGHDT, CDR2 YNNKEL (reference sequence). V was trimmed by 1 base and J by 12 bases, leaving 9 bases between them. There are 12 residues in the CDR3. The CDR3 bases are TGTGCCAGCAGCCAAGTCGACGGTCAACTGTTTTTT. It translates to CASSQVDGQLFF.

This clonotype was recorded only once. The chain is built from TRBV11-2 and TRBJ1-2; 9 bases are a match to TRBD1. Germline values: CDR1 SGHAT, CDR2 FQNNGV. This CDR3 is 20 amino acids long. With V trimmed by 4 bases and J by 4 bases, 22 bases remained unmatched. The CDR3, as DNA: TGTGCCAGCAGCTCCGACCTGGCCATTGGTCGGACAGGGGATACCTATGGCTACACCTTC. It translates to CASSSDLAIGRTGDTYGYTF.

This clonotype has only one observation. V and J are TRBV4-3 and TRBJ2-1; D possibly corresponds to TRBD2 (6 bases). CDR1 is LGHNA and CDR2 is YSLEER in the germline V gene. The length of the CDR3 is 17 residues. V lost 1 base to trimming and J lost 7 bases, with 20 bases between them. CDR3 amino acids: CASSQARAGRGKNEQFF. CDR3 sequence (DNA): TGCGCCAGCAGCCAAGCCCGGGCGGGGCGAGGAAAAAATGAGCAGTTCTTC.

The rearrangement links TRBV25-1 to TRBJ1-5; the D is unclear. Trimming shortened V by 3 bases and J by 2 bases, and 5 bases separated the two germline ends. CDR3 length: 13 residues. Germline V gene data show CDR1 as MGHDK and CDR2 as SYGVNS. The CDR3 nucleotides read TGTGCCAGCAGTGACTGGGGCAATCAGCCCCAGCATTTT. Its translation: CASSDWGNQPQHF.

This clonotype was observed once. The chain has TRBV25-1 and TRBJ2-5; tentatively, D is TRBD2 (6 bases). Trimming shortened V by 6 bases and J by 3 bases, and 14 bases separated the two germline ends. The CDR3 has 14 residues. The germline gives CDR1 MGHDK, CDR2 SYGVNS. CDR3 protein: CASRPSGEKETQYF. Written as DNA, the CDR3 is TGTGCCAGCAGACCCTCGGGGGAAAAAGAGACCCAGTACTTC.

A remark on this clonotype: One end of the junction does not line up with germline, which may come from a read error. The V gene is TRBV4-3, the J gene TRBJ2-2; no clear D. Germline CDR1 and CDR2: LGHNA and YSLEER. CDR3 length: 14 amino acids. The CDR3 bases are TGCACCAGCAGCCAAGACCCCCCGCCCACAGAGCTGTTTTTT. Its translation: CTSSQDPPPTELFF.

The rearrangement joins TRBV19 to TRBJ2-7, with 7 bases matching TRBD2. V lost 5 bases to trimming and J lost 4 bases; unmatched junction nucleotides: 5. The CDR3 is 13 amino acids. Germline V lookup: CDR1 LNHDA, CDR2 SQIVND (reference sequence). The CDR3 loop is CASSAIGGYEQYF. For the CDR3, the DNA is TGTGCCAGTAGTGCCATCGGGGGGTACGAGCAGTACTTC.